This T cell receptor (beta chain) was identified during a study of early T cells in non-severe SARS-CoV-2 infection. At the level of the study: Sequencing input comprised bulk RNA from unsorted whole blood; chain pairing was not available. Whole-study results and caveats: The VDJdb matching leaned toward anti-spike CD8 responses and overlooked private and CD4 specificities.

The CDR3 covers 8 residues. Looked up from germline, CDR1 is SNHLY and CDR2 is FYNNEI. Trimming pared 10 bases from V and 5 bases from J, leaving 2 bases between. Separate cDNA molecules each had unique molecular identifiers attached to them. TCRdb fed the 5' RACE reads into MiXCR, producing one record per CDR3 protein. The repertoire holds 70,000 to 90,000 distinct CDR3 sequences, with about a sixth as singletons. About this clonotype: Its antigen is not known.

The genes are TRBV2 and TRBJ1-2; D unresolved. The receptor was derived from an adult who was a healthcare worker with PCR-confirmed SARS-CoV-2 infection or an uninfected control (not recorded which). The sequenced sample consisted of whole blood. The CDR3 sequence: CAKYGYTF. The CDR3 DNA follows: TGTGCCAAATATGGCTACACCTTC.